Listed here is a single TCR beta chain. This clonotype was seen only a few times. Its antigen is currently not known. No much larger clone exists at a distance of one base, and base qualities are not known. Sequences ENHRY (CDR1) and SYGVKD (CDR2) are obtained from the germline V gene. After removal of 3 bases from V and 5 bases from J, the junction retains 7 bases not matched to a gene. From its cysteine to its phenylalanine, the CDR3 spans 14 amino acids. Of the read, only the CDR3 DNA is kept; its 42 bases are in frame from base 1. The TCR beta CDR3 regions were amplified from RNA transcripts. For the first round of RT-PCR on the TCR CDR3, the HTBI primer set was used together with the Qiagen OneStep RT-PCR kit. A second multiplex PCR round built the libraries, followed by size selection and purification. Sequencing of the libraries was done on an Illumina HiSeq2000 using paired-end 100 bp reads. Turning to the authors' computational methods: SOAPnuke was used to process the raw data, with reads discarded if the reads contained adapters or uncalled bases, had a mean Phred below 15, or lacked an exact constant-primer or identifier match. COPE v1.2.5 was used to merge high-quality paired reads, and clonotypes were defined as unique nucleotide sequences. MiTCR v1.1 was used to align the clonotypes against IMGT TRBV, TRBD and TRBJ reference segments. The analysis included only V-J combinations with a frequency above 0.0001, which together covered around 99% of the repertoires. The TCS score was defined as the ratio of F50 (clonal expansion) to E x V (chaos), calculated using BLOSUM62-based TCRdist between CDR3 peptides within each V-J. Welch's t-statistics and random forest reduced fewer than 550 V-J features to 13, which were used in a naive Bayes classifier (R e1071). TCRdb reanalyzed the raw reads on its own, using fastp at Q25 for trimming and MiXCR for clone calling, and kept in-frame beta chains. When rows share a CDR3 protein, they turn into one entry using the most common DNA and genes. The V and J calls shown here were made by TCRdb, not taken from the authors' results. For this sample there are about 610,000 distinct CDR3 sequences; approximately 16% appear just once. Around 3.3% of the sample is in the top ten clones.

The data stem from a study of T cells in Graves' hyperthyroidism and ophthalmopathy (dated by TCRdb to 2018 to 2020). Regarding the complete study: Peripheral blood was collected at initial diagnosis, before any treatment. Prospective prediction of ophthalmopathy was tested in an independent validation cohort of 18 to 20 hyperthyroidism patients and some 17 patients who later progressed to ophthalmopathy. The roughly 90 discovery patients were divided at random into training and test sets in a 7:3 ratio. In addition, the study compared T-cell repertoires in thyroid tissue and in blood from over 5 Graves' hyperthyroidism patients. Once sampling was done, hyperthyroidism patients were given methimazole at a starting dose of 30 mg daily, whereas ophthalmopathy patients were given high-dose intravenous methylprednisolone. TCR Vbeta CDR3 sequencing of 120 to 150 peripheral blood samples (over 40 ophthalmopathy, some 75 hyperthyroidism and some 17 progressor patients) is reported in the paper. TCR V-J signatures able to tell the groups apart were searched for in a discovery cohort of around 95 patients, of whom approximately 40 had Graves' ophthalmopathy and roughly 57 had stable Graves' hyperthyroidism.

Study-level results and caveats: Ophthalmopathy was separated from stable hyperthyroidism by a 13 V-J signature model, with around 90% sensitivity and approximately 81% specificity obtained in cross-validation and 80%/75% obtained in testing. Most expanded thyroid clonotypes (frequency above 0.001) were also detected in blood, suggesting blood repertoires may reflect thyroid immune responses. During validation, the model predicted progression to ophthalmopathy a median of about 6.5 months ahead of onset, with roughly 65% sensitivity and more than 72% specificity. No statistical method was used to set the sample size in advance, and investigators knew the group allocation.

Ophthalmopathy patients had moderately to severely active disease, Clinical Activity Score of at least 3, NOSPECS grade of at least 4, and duration under 3 months. Exclusion was applied to patients with uncontrolled infections, other autoimmune diseases, pregnancy or lactation. Clinical symptoms, serum thyroxine and TRAb, thyroid ultrasound, and orbital computed tomography formed the basis for the diagnoses. Ficoll-Paque density gradient centrifugation was used to isolate PBMCs from under 11 ml of fresh peripheral blood. Total RNA was extracted using Trizol reagent, and RNA quality was assessed on an Agilent 2100 Bioanalyzer.

The TCR comes from a woman aged 40 to 49 with Graves' ophthalmopathy. The chain is assembled from TRBV10-3 and TRBJ2-7, with 7 middle bases fitting TRBD1. Sequenced material: blood. The nucleotide sequence reads TGTGCCATCAGTGACCCGACAGGGATCCACGAGCAGTACTTC. Translated, this gives CAISDPTGIHEQYF.